The clone carrying this T cell receptor beta chain was counted a few times. Not enrolled were patients with uncontrolled infection, other autoimmune disease, pregnancy or lactation. The study based diagnoses on clinical symptoms, serum thyroxine and TRAb, thyroid ultrasound and orbital computed tomography. Trimming removed 4 bases from V and 5 bases from J; junction bases left unmatched: 7. The germline V gene encodes CDR1 ENHRY and CDR2 SYGVKD. The CDR3 runs 15 residues. This specimen comes from a study of T cells in Graves' hyperthyroidism and ophthalmopathy. The investigators amplified TCR beta CDR3 regions from RNA transcripts. The TCR CDR3 first-round RT-PCR relied on the HTBI primer set. TCRdb reprocessed the multiplex PCR reads with MiXCR, giving one entry per CDR3 protein. The top ten hold around 54% of the sample, which has about 460,000 distinct CDR3 sequences, roughly 23% seen once.

The receptor was isolated from a woman between 65 and 79 years old with Graves' ophthalmopathy. The sequenced material came from blood. The gene calls are TRBV10-3 and TRBJ2-3; 9 nucleotides match TRBD2. The CDR3 spells CAISGGLAGVDTQYF. In DNA form, the CDR3 reads TGTGCCATCAGTGGGGGACTAGCTGGGGTAGATACGCAGTATTTT.